What follows are 6 T cell receptor beta chains derived from one specimen sequenced in a study of OX40 agonist ivuxolimab in advanced cancers. The repertoire was sequenced with immunoSEQ multiplex PCR; TCRdb's copy has only in-frame clones and lacks some. The table lists around 60,000 clones, roughly 91% of them singletons, with 0.75% to 0.9% in the top ten. The sequencing used CD4+ or CD8+ T cells sorted from blood, collected in a trial of the OX40 agonist ivuxolimab. These receptor sequences come from an adult with an advanced solid tumor such as melanoma, head and neck, liver or kidney cancer.

The chain uses TRBV7-6 and TRBJ2-2, with a possible D match to TRBD1 (5 bases). The V gene lost 4 bases and the J gene lost 2 bases, with 11 bases spanning the gap. This CDR3 region has 15 residues. The germline V gene encodes CDR1 SGHVS and CDR2 FNYEAQ. DNA of the CDR3: TGTGCCAGCAGCTCCACCGACAGAAACACCGGGGAGCTGTTTTTT. It encodes CASSSTDRNTGELFF.

This chain links TRBV10-3 with TRBJ1-2; 9 positions agree with TRBD1. CDR3 size: 15 residues. Germline V gene sequence: CDR1 ENHRY, CDR2 SYGVKD. V lost 2 bases, J lost 4 bases, and 5 bases stayed unmatched. The CDR3 protein is CAISEVDRGTYGYTF. The CDR3 coding sequence is TGTGCCATCAGTGAGGTGGACAGGGGAACCTATGGCTACACCTTC.

The gene calls are TRBV30 and TRBJ1-1; D remains ambiguous. CDR3 length: 13 amino acids. CDR1 and CDR2 (germline): GTSNPN, SVGIG (reference sequence). V was pared by 0 bases and J by 3 bases, with 8 bases between. CDR3 residues: CAWSVQGHTEAFF. CDR3 in DNA: TGTGCCTGGAGTGTTCAAGGACACACTGAAGCTTTCTTT.

This chain connects TRBV11-2 to TRBJ2-3, with D possibly TRBD1 on 5 matching bases. Germline values: CDR1 SGHAT, CDR2 FQNNGV. The V gene lost 2 bases and the J gene lost 2 bases, with 11 bases spanning the gap. The CDR3 length is 15 residues. The CDR3 spells CASSLRGSYTDTQYF. For the CDR3, the DNA is TGTGCCAGCAGCTTAAGGGGTTCCTACACAGATACGCAGTATTTT.

This clone was observed a handful of times. The V call is TRBV30, the J call TRBJ1-1; 8 positions match TRBD1. Trimming cost V 2 bases and J 3 bases; bases outside gene matches: 2. CDR1 is GTSNPN, CDR2 SVGIG, per germline (reference sequence). The CDR3 is 13 residues long. The CDR3 loop reads CAWSTDRDTEAFF. CDR3 nucleotides: TGTGCCTGGAGTACGGACAGGGACACTGAAGCTTTCTTT.

The genes are TRBV27 and TRBJ2-1; perhaps TRBD2 as D (7 bases). V lost 5 bases and J lost 7, with 18 bases in between. The germline CDR1 and CDR2 sequences are MNHEY and SMNVEV (reference sequence). The CDR3 totals 15 residues. The CDR3 coding sequence is TGTGCCAGCAGTCCTAGGGGGGGGATAGGGAATGAGCAGTTCTTC. This translates into CASSPRGGIGNEQFF.